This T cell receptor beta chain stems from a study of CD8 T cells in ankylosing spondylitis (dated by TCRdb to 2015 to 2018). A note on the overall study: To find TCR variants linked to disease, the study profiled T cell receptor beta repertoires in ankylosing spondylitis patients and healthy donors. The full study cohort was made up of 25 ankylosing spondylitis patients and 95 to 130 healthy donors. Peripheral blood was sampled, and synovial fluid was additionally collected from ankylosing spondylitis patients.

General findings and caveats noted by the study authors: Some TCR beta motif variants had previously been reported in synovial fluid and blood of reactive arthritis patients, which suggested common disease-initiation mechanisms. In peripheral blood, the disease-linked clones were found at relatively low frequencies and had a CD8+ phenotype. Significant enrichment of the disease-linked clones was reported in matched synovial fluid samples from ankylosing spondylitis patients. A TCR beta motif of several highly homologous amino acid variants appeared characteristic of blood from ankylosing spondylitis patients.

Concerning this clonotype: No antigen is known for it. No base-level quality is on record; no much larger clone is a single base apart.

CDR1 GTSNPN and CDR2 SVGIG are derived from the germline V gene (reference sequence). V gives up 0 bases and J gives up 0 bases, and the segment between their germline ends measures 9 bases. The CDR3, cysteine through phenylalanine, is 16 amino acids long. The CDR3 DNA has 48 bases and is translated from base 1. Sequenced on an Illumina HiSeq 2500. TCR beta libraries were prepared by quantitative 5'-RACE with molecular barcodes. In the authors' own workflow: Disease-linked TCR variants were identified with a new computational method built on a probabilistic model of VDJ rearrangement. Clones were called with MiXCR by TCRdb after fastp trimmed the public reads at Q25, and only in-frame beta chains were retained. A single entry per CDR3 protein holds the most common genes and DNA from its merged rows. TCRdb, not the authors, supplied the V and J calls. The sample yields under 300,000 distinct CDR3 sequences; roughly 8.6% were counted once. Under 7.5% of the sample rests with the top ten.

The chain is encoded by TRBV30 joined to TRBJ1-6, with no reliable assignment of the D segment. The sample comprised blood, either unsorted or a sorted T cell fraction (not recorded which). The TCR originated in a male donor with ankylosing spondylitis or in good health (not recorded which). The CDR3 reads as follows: CAWSVRKSSYNSPLHF. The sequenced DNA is TGTGCCTGGAGTGTTCGGAAAAGCTCCTATAATTCACCCCTCCACTTT.